A single sample is the source of the 12 T cell receptor beta chains below, sequenced in a study of T cell repertoires in cytomegalovirus infection. TCRdb re-called the reads through MiXCR, storing one row per CDR3 protein. The sample gives approximately 100,000 distinct CDR3 sequences, around 22% of which show up once; 30% to 40% is in the top ten. Sequenced input: CD8+ T cells from PBMCs. Source of these receptors: a human donor in good health (CMV status not recorded). Some clones in this sample may be carry-over from other donors' samples.

This clonotype came up a few times. CDR3 region: CASREWTGVTEAFF. The CDR3 DNA follows: TGTGCCAGCAGGGAGTGGACAGGGGTCACTGAAGCTTTCTTT. The chain couples TRBV27 to TRBJ1-1; 9 nucleotides align to TRBD1. Germline CDR1 reads MNHEY; CDR2 reads SMNVEV (reference sequence). The J segment lost 4 bases and the V segment lost 6 bases, leaving 6 bases of the junction unmatched. The CDR3 is 14 amino acids.

The chain combines TRBV28 with TRBJ1-6; D is unclear. Germline CDR1 and CDR2: MDHEN and SYDVKM. The germline V and J ends were trimmed by 3 bases and 7 bases, with 7 bases remaining between them. This CDR3 has 13 residues. In DNA, the CDR3 is TGTGCCAGCAGTTTCGAGGGAAATTCACCCCTCCACTTT. It yields the protein CASSFEGNSPLHF. Based on the CDR3 plus reference TRBV28 and TRBJ1-6, the full variable domain is DVKVTQSSRYLVKRTGEKVFLECVQDMDHENMFWYRQDPGLGLRLIYFSYDVKMKEKGDIPEGYSVSREKKERFSLILESASTNQTSMYLCASSFEGNSPLHFGNGTRLTVT.

In its sample, this clonotype was seen many times. The rearrangement uses TRBV4-1 and TRBJ2-7, with D possibly matching TRBD2 (5 bases). CDR1 is MGHRA and CDR2 is YSYEKL in the germline V gene. The V gene lost 0 bases and the J gene lost 2 bases, with 8 bases spanning the gap. The CDR3 runs to 14 residues. The CDR3 spells CASSQDPGTYEQYF. In nucleotides, the CDR3 is TGCGCCAGCAGCCAAGATCCGGGGACCTACGAGCAGTACTTC.

This chain joins TRBV20-1 and TRBJ2-1, with D perhaps matching TRBD2 (6 bases). The length of the CDR3 is 15 residues. Trimming took off 4 bases at V and 6 bases at J, with 19 bases between the two ends. Germline lookup yields CDR1 DFQATT and CDR2 SNEGSKA (reference sequence). CDR3: CSATPYGRLANEQFF. In DNA form, the CDR3 reads TGCAGTGCTACCCCCTACGGGAGATTGGCCAATGAGCAGTTCTTC.

This clonotype occurred a few times. The CDR3 reads CASTRSGGAPQFF. Here the CDR3 DNA reads TGTGCCAGCACCCGTAGCGGGGGGGCGCCCCAGTTCTTC. This chain uses TRBV12-3 or TRBV12-4 with TRBJ2-1; 11 nucleotides agree with TRBD2. The CDR3 length is 13 residues. V shed 7 bases, J shed 13 bases, and the junction held 9 bases outside the gene matches.

This chain uses TRBV6-6 with TRBJ2-7; D is undetermined. Trimming shortened V by 2 bases and J by 4 bases, and 12 bases separated the two germline ends. Germline-derived CDR1 and CDR2 are MNHNY and SVGAGI (reference sequence). The CDR3 spans 14 residues. DNA for the CDR3: TGTGCCAGCAGTTACGATCCCTATCGGTACGAGCAGTACTTC. It is translated as CASSYDPYRYEQYF.

The V gene is TRBV2, the J gene TRBJ2-7; weak D call: TRBD1 (6 bases). The germline CDR1 and CDR2 sequences are SNHLY and FYNNEI. The CDR3 sequence is 14 residues long. V was trimmed by 2 bases and J by 0 bases, leaving 8 bases between them. The CDR3 region is CASSERDTSYEQYF. In DNA form, the CDR3 reads TGTGCCAGCAGTGAACGGGACACCTCCTACGAGCAGTACTTC.

This clonotype was observed many times. This chain connects TRBV7-3 to TRBJ1-2; TRBD1 matches 8 bases. From germline, CDR1 is SGHTA and CDR2 FQGTGA. This CDR3 has 14 amino acids. Trimming took 3 bases from V and 5 from J; bases not matched to a gene: 5. The CDR3 DNA follows: TGTGCCAGCAGCTTTGAGACAGGGGATTATGGCTACACCTTC. This translates into CASSFETGDYGYTF. The full variable domain, with the rest looked up from reference TRBV7-3 and TRBJ1-2, is GAGVSQTPSNKVTEKGKYVELRCDPISGHTALYWYRQSLGQGPEFLIYFQGTGAADDSGLPNDRFFAVRPEGSVSTLKIQRTERGDSAVYLCASSFETGDYGYTFGSGTRLTVV.

This chain connects TRBV20-1 to TRBJ2-3; TRBD2 agrees at 10 bases. The V and J ends lost 3 bases and 7 bases, in that order; junction bases with no gene match: 10. Germline V gene data show CDR1 as DFQATT and CDR2 as SNEGSKA (reference sequence). The CDR3 is 15 residues long. The CDR3 here is CSARPAGLAENTQYF. The CDR3 region has the DNA TGCAGTGCTAGGCCCGCAGGACTAGCGGAAAATACGCAGTATTTT.

To note about this clonotype: Given a much more abundant clone one base away, this may be a read error. V gene TRBV27 combines with J gene TRBJ2-6; TRBD1 might be the D (6 bases). This CDR3 has 14 amino acids. Germline V gene data show CDR1 as MNHEY and CDR2 as SMNVEV (reference sequence). CDR3 nucleotide sequence: TGTGCCAGCAGTTTAACAGGGTACCCGAGGGTCCTGATTTTC. This codes for CASSLTGYPRVLIF.

The rearrangement joins TRBV19 to TRBJ1-1; D is undetermined. The CDR3 totals 17 residues. With 7 bases removed from V and 1 base from J, the gap between germline ends came to 22 bases. CDR1 LNHDA and CDR2 SQIVND come from the germline V gene (reference sequence). The CDR3 spells CASNPTESGDSNTEAFF. The DNA of the CDR3 is TGTGCCAGTAACCCGACCGAATCAGGCGACTCGAACACTGAAGCTTTCTTT.

This clonotype turned up a few times. V and J are TRBV7-9 and TRBJ1-5; D might be TRBD1 (6 bases). Looked up from germline, CDR1 is SEHNR and CDR2 is FQNEAQ (reference sequence). The CDR3 has 16 amino acids. Trimming stripped 6 bases from V and 5 bases from J, with 20 bases between. The CDR3 coding sequence is TGTGCCAGCAGTCAACCACAGGGTTTTTTTGATCAGCCCCAGCATTTT. It yields the protein CASSQPQGFFDQPQHF.